Reported below is one T cell receptor beta chain. Which cohort a participant joined came from the clinical history participants gave. The data originate from a study of blood T cell repertoires in COVID-19. Overall study: Acute-phase and convalescent COVID-19 samples originated in the United States, Italy and Spain.

In the original workflow: Amplification with reference gene primers provided the estimates of nucleated cell counts. This table comes from immunoSEQ multiplex PCR, and its TCRdb copy is limited to in-frame clones, with some not included. V and J calls and clone size follow that table, whereas D and trimming were derived from the DNA. The data contain approximately 380,000 clones, approximately 90% of them singletons. Losses at the gene ends were 3 bases for V and 6 bases for J; bases not matched to a gene: 4. The CDR3 sequence is 13 residues long. CDR1 and CDR2 (germline): SGHVS, FNYEAQ. The sequencing sample was made of PBMCs or T cells enriched from blood (not recorded which). This TCR was recovered from a young woman who had recovered from COVID-19. The V gene is TRBV7-6, the J gene TRBJ2-7, with 8 bases lining up with TRBD1. CDR3 sequence: CASSFGQGGEQYF. CDR3 in DNA: TGTGCCAGCAGCTTTGGACAGGGTGGCGAGCAGTACTTC.